This TCR beta chain emerged from a study of breast tumors, draining lymph nodes, adjacent tissues. General study results and limits: Most tumor T cells seemingly derive from lymph node, then expand in tumor. The lymph node origin of tumor T cells was framed as consistent with a hypothesis, not demonstrated.

The CDR3 consists of 12 residues. CDR1 SGDLS and CDR2 YYNGEE come from the germline V gene. Samples came from axillary lymph nodes draining the breast cancer. Each CDR3 protein is one row after TCRdb ran MiXCR on the multiplex PCR reads. Of about 180,000 distinct CDR3 sequences listed, around a third are singletons. In regard to this clonotype: What it binds is not known. It may be a read error: a sequence one base away is much more abundant.

Sequences were obtained from axillary lymph node tissue. The chain joins TRBV9 to TRBJ2-1; D uncertain. The receptor comes from a female donor with breast cancer. Some clones in this sample may be carry-over from other donors' samples. CDR3 nucleotide sequence: TGTGCCAGCAGCGTAGTTAACAATCAGCAGTTCTTC. This encodes CASSVVNNQQFF.